This TCR beta chain was identified during a study of cytomegalovirus exposure and HLA in healthy donors. There are 15 residues in the CDR3. Trimming left V 1 base short and J 4 bases short, with 13 bases between. The V gene's germline CDR1 is SGHAT and CDR2 FQNNGV. Researchers ran the PCR with 60 Vbeta and 13 Jbeta primers. Profiling relied on immunoSEQ multiplex PCR, and the TCRdb table lists in-frame clones only, not all of them. Recorded here are some 75,000 clones; the top ten clones represent about 5%. The chain uses TRBV11-2 and TRBJ1-2; TRBD1 is a possible D gene (5 bases). Material: PBMCs. The TCR originated in a man between 40 and 49 years old in good health and CMV-seronegative. The CDR3 loop is CASSLAGGITYGYTF. Here the CDR3 DNA reads TGTGCCAGCAGCTTAGCGGGGGGGATAACCTATGGCTACACCTTC.